The source of this T cell receptor beta chain is a study of human T cells and chemical hapten exposure. At the level of the study: Investigators sensitized around 2 cm by around 2 cm of upper inner arm skin with 2% DPC. The upper back received 0.01% DPC by patch testing, with results read at 6 days.

The V gene lost 11 bases and the J gene lost 0 bases, with 14 bases spanning the gap. Germline values: CDR1 ENHRY, CDR2 SYGVKD. This CDR3 spans 14 amino acids. Time point indicated: pre-sensitization, week 0. Treatment defined: therapeutic diphenylcyclopropenone sensitization with weekly scalp DPC. TCRdb ran MiXCR on the RACE reads and lists one entry per CDR3 protein. Of 380,000 or so distinct CDR3 sequences in the sample, approximately 5.8% were seen once. The genes are TRBV10-3 and TRBJ1-3; D is uncertain. This clonotype was sampled from a young woman with alopecia areata. Some clones in this sample may be carry-over from other donors' samples. The sample consisted of whole blood, taken in connection with sensitization to the hapten diphenylcyclopropenone (DPC). The CDR3 sequence is CACGRESSGNTIYF. CDR3 in DNA: TGTGCCTGCGGCCGGGAGAGCTCTGGAAACACCATATATTTT.